This is a list of T cell receptor beta chains from one sample in a study of vaccination and CD4 T cells after COVID-19. These TCRs are of unknown antigen specificity. TCRdb re-analysed the PCR reads in MiXCR, keeping a single row per CDR3 protein. The table lists about 12,000 distinct CDR3 sequences, approximately 50% of them singletons, with about 30% in the top ten. Sequencing was performed on CD4+ T cells from blood, cultured in vitro. These receptors originate from a human donor who had recovered from COVID-19. CDR3s leave out the opening cysteine and the closing phenylalanine or tryptophan. D genes are given only for firm matches. Clone size is stated in some rows and not others, as once, few, many or a class when expanded.

V: TRBV27
size: .
length: 13
D: TRBD1
CDR3: ASSLEGARESPLH

V: TRBV28
size: few
length: 14
D: .
CDR3: ASSLLWQDRSYEQY

V: TRBV6-2/TRBV6-3
size: .
length: 14
D: .
CDR3: ASSPRAGYSNQPQH

V: TRBV11-3
size: .
length: 11
D: .
CDR3: ASSPSPNYGYT

V: TRBV20-1
size: few
length: 12
D: .
CDR3: SAPRGAGNQPQH

V: TRBV5-4
size: .
length: 13
D: .
CDR3: ASTQPRGGNTEAF

V: TRBV20-1
size: few
length: 11
D: .
CDR3: SARSWGVETQY

V: TRBV5-1
size: .
length: 15
D: TRBD2
CDR3: VSREREGSLGTDTQY

V: TRBV28
size: .
length: 13
D: .
CDR3: ASSLLGSANYGYT

V: TRBV6-5
size: .
length: 13
D: TRBD1
CDR3: ASSYSRGFAYEQY

V: TRBV6-2/TRBV6-3
size: .
length: 16
D: TRBD2
CDR3: ASSSHGLAGQQTHEQF

V: TRBV7-2
size: .
length: 13
D: .
CDR3: ASSPEQSSYNEQF

V: TRBV5-1
size: .
length: 10
D: .
CDR3: ASSLVGKPQH

V: TRBV7-9
size: .
length: 14
D: TRBD1
CDR3: ASSYDQGQGSREQY

V: TRBV11-3
size: .
length: 14
D: TRBD2
CDR3: ASSFERGSPYNEQF

V: TRBV24-1
size: .
length: 13
D: TRBD2
CDR3: ATSVPSGNYNEQF

V: TRBV28
size: .
length: 15
D: TRBD1
CDR3: ASGSRTGDGVNQPQH

V: TRBV7-2
size: .
length: 10
D: .
CDR3: ASSLAGNGYT

V: TRBV2
size: .
length: 13
D: .
CDR3: ASSEVGRSNQPQH

V: TRBV19
size: .
length: 18
D: .
CDR3: ASSHWGPGPIRGGGHGYT

V: TRBV7-9
size: .
length: 15
D: TRBD1
CDR3: ASSPRRDRGNTDTQY

V: TRBV4-1
size: few
length: 12
D: .
CDR3: ASSQGTMNTEAF

V: TRBV7-3
size: few
length: 13
D: .
CDR3: ASSSAGREADTQY

V: TRBV6-1
size: few
length: 11
D: .
CDR3: ASSRRGNTEAF

V: TRBV19
size: .
length: 11
D: .
CDR3: ASDSTGLHGYT

V: TRBV7-9
size: .
length: 11
D: TRBD1
CDR3: ASSSSGGREQY

V: TRBV2
size: .
length: 11
D: .
CDR3: ASRPFGQFVAF

V: TRBV2
size: .
length: 11
D: .
CDR3: ASSDVRDYEQY

V: TRBV28
size: .
length: 15
D: .
CDR3: ASSLSSARISYNEQF

V: TRBV27
size: .
length: 13
D: .
CDR3: ASSFSGDLKNIQY

V: TRBV2
size: .
length: 10
D: .
CDR3: ASSDLAYEQY

V: TRBV19
size: .
length: 13
D: TRBD2
CDR3: ASSAPGLGVGELF

V: TRBV20-1
size: few
length: 13
D: .
CDR3: SAGYEGGFNEKLF

V: TRBV6-1
size: .
length: 13
D: TRBD1
CDR3: ASSEVDRAYYGYT

V: TRBV2
size: .
length: 13
D: TRBD1
CDR3: ASREDRVSYNEQF

V: TRBV5-1
size: .
length: 14
D: .
CDR3: ASSLAETRGVRGYT

V: TRBV5-1
size: .
length: 9
D: .
CDR3: ASSSNYEQY

V: TRBV7-2
size: .
length: 12
D: .
CDR3: ASSLSDGLYGYT

V: TRBV6-1
size: .
length: 11
D: TRBD1
CDR3: ASSLDRGYGYT

V: TRBV27
size: few
length: 14
D: .
CDR3: ASSFQAPGRSSPLH

V: TRBV19
size: .
length: 14
D: TRBD1
CDR3: ASSMIRGQGNTEAF

V: TRBV7-6
size: few
length: 13
D: TRBD1
CDR3: ASSVGTAEDSPLH

V: TRBV19
size: .
length: 10
D: .
CDR3: ASKQGTGELF

V: TRBV24-1
size: .
length: 14
D: TRBD2
CDR3: ATSDLTSGEQETQY

V: TRBV12-3/TRBV12-4
size: .
length: 9
D: .
CDR3: ASSWGGEAF

V: TRBV21-1
size: .
length: 14
D: .
CDR3: ASSKAPGQDNQPQH

V: TRBV10-3
size: .
length: 14
D: TRBD1
CDR3: AISESTDRVGDGYT

V: TRBV4-3
size: .
length: 11
D: .
CDR3: ASSQVRGETQY

V: TRBV20-1
size: few
length: 11
D: .
CDR3: SGLWQALGEQY

V: TRBV5-8
size: .
length: 11
D: .
CDR3: ASSSDRHQPQH

V: TRBV30
size: .
length: 12
D: .
CDR3: AWSEGIGNSPLH

V: TRBV20-1
size: .
length: 11
D: .
CDR3: SASQGMNTEAF

V: TRBV11-2
size: .
length: 16
D: TRBD1
CDR3: ASSQDRGPIANTGELF

V: TRBV19
size: few
length: 12
D: TRBD1
CDR3: ASSGYRGNTEAF

V: TRBV5-4
size: .
length: 15
D: TRBD2
CDR3: ASSLVNLLAGTDTQY

V: TRBV6-1
size: .
length: 13
D: .
CDR3: ASSEGFTLNSPLH

V: TRBV24-1
size: few
length: 13
D: TRBD2
CDR3: ATRSGTANTGELF

V: TRBV6-5
size: .
length: 14
D: .
CDR3: ASSYTRADLTGELF

V: TRBV15
size: .
length: 14
D: TRBD2
CDR3: ATSRDRGGGVDEQF

V: TRBV12-3/TRBV12-4
size: .
length: 11
D: .
CDR3: ASRHRAWQVGT